Following are 3 T cell receptor beta chains from one sample sequenced in a study of blood T cell repertoires in COVID-19. Here immunoSEQ multiplex PCR was the method, and the copy in TCRdb shows in-frame clones only, minus some. The data hold more than 150,000 clones, with around 79% observed a single time. The sample comprised peripheral blood. These receptor sequences come from a woman aged 70 to 79 with acute or convalescent COVID-19.

This clone was counted only a few times. The chain employs TRBV7-8 and TRBJ2-1; 14 bases fit TRBD2. The CDR3 sequence is 18 residues long. Trimming at V came to 5 bases and at J to 4 bases, leaving 10 bases not matched to a gene. CDR1 and CDR2 (germline): SGHVS, FQNEAQ. The CDR3 DNA sequence: TGTGCCAGCAGCCTGTACCGGACTAGCGGGAGGCGTTACAATGAGCAGTTCTTC. Translating gives CASSLYRTSGRRYNEQFF.

The chain combines TRBV7-2 with TRBJ2-7, with 15 nucleotides matching TRBD2. Unmatched junction bases numbered 4, after V lost 5 bases and J lost 5 bases. This CDR3 region has 15 residues. Germline V gene lookup returns CDR1 SGHTA and CDR2 FQGNSA. In DNA, the CDR3 is TGTGCCAGCAGCACCGGACTAGCGGGAGGGAACGAGCAGTACTTC. Translation: CASSTGLAGGNEQYF.

This chain joins TRBV6-1 and TRBJ2-4; 7 bases map to TRBD2. J gave up 7 bases and V 1 base, and 7 bases lay outside the gene matches. The CDR3 extends over 15 amino acids. Germline loops: CDR1 MNHNS, CDR2 SASEGT. CDR3 sequence: CASSEVAVRGNIQYF. CDR3 in DNA: TGTGCCAGCAGTGAAGTGGCAGTGCGGGGGAACATTCAGTACTTC.